The present TCR beta chain was sequenced within a study of PD-1 blockade in mismatch repair-deficient tumors. General study points: Tumor-resident clones, often absent from pretreatment blood, expanded after pembrolizumab and then contracted.

Every patient had mismatch repair deficiency by PCR or immunohistochemistry. Trimming took 3 bases from V and 8 from J, leaving 8 bases between them. CDR1 is LNHDA and CDR2 is SQIVND in the germline V gene (reference sequence). The CDR3 length is 13 residues. Profiling relied on immunoSEQ multiplex PCR, and the TCRdb table lists in-frame clones only, not all of them. The sample has 25,000 to 30,000 clones; less than 85% are singletons. A note on this clone: Its antigen is unidentified.

The gene calls are TRBV19 and TRBJ1-6; tentative D call: TRBD1 (5 bases). This sample comprised PBMCs, obtained before pembrolizumab treatment. This TCR was recovered from an adult with mismatch repair-deficient cancer. Here the CDR3 reads CASSIKGYSPLHF. CDR3 DNA: TGTGCCAGTAGTATTAAGGGGTATTCACCCCTCCACTTT.